The rows below give T cell receptor beta chains drawn from one sample of a study of tumor and adjacent non-tumor tissue in lung cancer. TCRdb itself ran the multiplex PCR reads through MiXCR, one entry per CDR3 protein. The sample yields under 75,000 distinct CDR3 sequences, less than 75% seen once. Sequencing was carried out using distant non-tumor lung tissue. Source of these receptors: a woman in her forties or fifties with non-small cell lung cancer. CDR3s include the opening cysteine and the closing phenylalanine or tryptophan. Each record gives: V gene, clone size, D gene, J gene, CDR3 DNA, CDR3 protein. A D gene is named only where the DNA matches it firmly. The listing skips clone size in some rows; elsewhere it reads once, few, many or a size class.

>TRBV6-1|.|.|TRBJ1-5
TGTACCAGCAGTGAAATGGAGTTAGGATCTCAGCCCCAGCATTTT
CTSSEMELGSQPQHF
>TRBV6-6|.|.|TRBJ1-4
TGTGCCAGCAGAACCCGAGTAAGCCTGAGTGAAAAAGTGTTTTTT
CASRTRVSLSEKVFF
>TRBV5-5|many|TRBD1|TRBJ1-6
TGTGCCAGCACCCTCGGACAGGGTAATTCACCCCTCCACTTT
CASTLGQGNSPLHF
>TRBV28|.|TRBD1|TRBJ2-2
TGTGCTATCAGGGGGCAGAGAGACACCGGGGAGCTGTTTTTT
CAIRGQRDTGELFF
>TRBV5-5|many|TRBD1|TRBJ2-7
TGTGCCAGCAGTTTTTCCGGGACAGGGGTACTGAGCTACGAGCAGTACTTC
CASSFSGTGVLSYEQYF
>TRBV5-5|many|TRBD1|TRBJ2-2
TGTGCCAGCAGGGAACGAGGGACAGGAGACACCGGGGAGCTGTTTTTT
CASRERGTGDTGELFF
>TRBV11-1|.|.|TRBJ2-6
.
CASSFAAGAIGGDVLTF
>TRBV20-1|.|.|TRBJ2-7
TGCAGTGTCGACCCTAGCGCGTATATGATGTACGAGCAGTACTTC
CSVDPSAYMMYEQYF
>TRBV20-1|.|.|TRBJ2-1
TGCACTGCCACGATTACCTACAATGAGCATTTCTTC
CTATITYNEHFF
>TRBV20-1|few|.|TRBJ2-1
TGCAGTGCTAGCCGTAGCGGAAGAGTTGCTGAGCAGTTCTTC
CSASRSGRVAEQFF
>TRBV20-1|many|TRBD1|TRBJ2-5
TGCAGTGCATCCAGACAGGGGGGCCAAGAGACCCAGTACTTC
CSASRQGGQETQYF
>TRBV11-2|.|.|TRBJ1-4
TGTGCCAACAGCCCTGGACAGTATAATGATAAACTGCTTTTT
CANSPGQYNDKLLF
>TRBV29-1|.|TRBD2|TRBJ2-1
TGCAGCGCTCCGACCAGCGGGATGACCTACTACAATGAGCAGTTCTTC
CSAPTSGMTYYNEQFF
>TRBV5-6|.|TRBD2|TRBJ2-3
TGTGCCAGCAGCCAATTAGCGGGAGCAGGAGATACACAGTATTTT
CASSQLAGAGDTQYF
>TRBV28|medium-sized|.|TRBJ1-5
TGTGCCAGCAGTTTAACCTCCAGGCTTAGCAATCAGCCCCAGCATTTT
CASSLTSRLSNQPQHF
>TRBV11-2|.|.|TRBJ2-1
TGTGCCAGCAGCTTAGAGTCAGGGGTAGTCGCCTACAATGAACAGTTCTTC
CASSLESGVVAYNEQFF
>TRBV20-1|.|.|TRBJ2-7
TGCAGTGTTTTGGGCCAGACCCACGAGCAGTACTTC
CSVLGQTHEQYF
>TRBV11-1|.|.|TRBJ2-3
TGTGTCGGTAGCTTGGGGAGTTCGGGGGTGAATACGCAGTATTTT
CVGSLGSSGVNTQYF
>TRBV5-1|.|.|TRBJ2-1
TGCGCCAGCAGCTTGACCCAGGGGGGTAGTAATGAGCAGTTCTTC
CASSLTQGGSNEQFF
>TRBV20-1|.|.|TRBJ2-3
TGCAGTGCTAGAGTAGGAAGGGCTGGGACAGATACGCAGTATTTT
CSARVGRAGTDTQYF
>TRBV29-1|few|TRBD1|TRBJ1-5
TGCTTTACAGGGGAGGGCAATCAGTCCCAGCATTTT
CFTGEGNQSQHF
>TRBV7-3|once|TRBD1|TRBJ2-1
TGTACCAGCAGCTTGACAGGGGACGCCTACAATGAGCAGCTCTTC
CTSSLTGDAYNEQLF
>TRBV11-2|.|TRBD2|TRBJ2-1
TGTGCCAGCACCTTTTCGACTAGCGGGAGAGGGACCTACAATAAGCAGTTCTTC
CASTFSTSGRGTYNKQFF
>TRBV12-3/TRBV12-4|.|.|TRBJ1-4
TGTGCCAGCAGCCCCTCGGAAGACCGCGAAAAACTGTTTTTT
CASSPSEDREKLFF
>TRBV5-4|.|TRBD2|TRBJ2-5
TGTGCCAGCAGCTTATACACGGGAGGGCCACTCGAGACCGAGTACTTC
CASSLYTGGPLETEYF
>TRBV11-2|medium-sized|.|TRBJ2-5
TGTGCCAGCAGCGACGGTTACAGAGAGACCCAGTACTTC
CASSDGYRETQYF
>TRBV28|.|TRBD2|TRBJ2-5
TGTGCCAGCAGTTTATTGACTAGCGTACAAGAGATTCAGTACTTC
CASSLLTSVQEIQYF
>TRBV10-3|once|.|TRBJ2-1
TGTGTCATCAGTGAGTCGGGGGAGTCTAATGATCAGTTCTTC
CVISESGESNDQFF
>TRBV6-2/TRBV6-3|many|.|TRBJ2-1
TGTGCCAGCAGCCCGGACCGGAGCGGGCGGTTGAATGAGCAGTTCTTC
CASSPDRSGRLNEQFF
>TRBV20-1|.|.|TRBJ2-1
TGCAGTGCTAGGGTGGGGGCCTCCTACAATGAGCAGTTCTTC
CSARVGASYNEQFF
>TRBV11-2|.|.|TRBJ2-7
TGTGACAGCAGCTTCGGGACACGGGTTACCTACGAGTATTACTTC
CDSSFGTRVTYEYYF
>TRBV29-1|.|.|TRBJ2-3
TGCAGCGTTGAATGGGAAGACAATACACAGTATTTT
CSVEWEDNTQYF
>TRBV4-1|.|.|TRBJ1-5
TGCGCTAGCAGCCAAGGCCCGACAAGTAATCAGCCCCAGCATTTT
CASSQGPTSNQPQHF
>TRBV6-2/TRBV6-3|.|.|TRBJ2-1
TGTGCCAGCACCCCTCCTATCGGGAGCTCCAACAATGAGCAGTTCTTC
CASTPPIGSSNNEQFF
>TRBV20-1|.|TRBD2|TRBJ2-7
TGCAGTGCCACCGGGACTAGCGGGATGGAGTACTTC
CSATGTSGMEYF
>TRBV15|.|.|TRBJ2-4
TGTGCCATCAGCAGAGCCACTAAGATCGACATTCAGTACTTC
CAISRATKIDIQYF
>TRBV5-1|once|.|TRBJ2-1
TGCGCCAGCAGCCAACGGGCGAGCTCCTACAATGAGCAGTTCTTC
CASSQRASSYNEQFF
>TRBV6-2/TRBV6-3|.|TRBD2|TRBJ2-1
TGTGCCAGCAAGGGCCCCCGGACTAGCGGGAGCAATGAGCAGTTCTTC
CASKGPRTSGSNEQFF
>TRBV11-2|.|TRBD1|TRBJ2-5
TGTGCCAGTAACCTTACAGGGGAGACCAGGTACTTC
CASNLTGETRYF
>TRBV29-1|.|.|TRBJ2-1
TGCAGCGTTGCACCCGTGTGGATATTAAGCGATGAGCAGTTCTTC
CSVAPVWILSDEQFF
>TRBV29-1|.|.|TRBJ1-1
TGCAGCGTTGTAAGGGGATCGGCTGAAGCTTTCTTT
CSVVRGSAEAFF
>TRBV4-3|.|.|TRBJ2-4
TGCGCCAGCAGCCAAAATGTTGCGCTCGGGGGTAAAAACATTCAGTACTTC
CASSQNVALGGKNIQYF
>TRBV6-4|few|TRBD2|TRBJ2-2
TGTGCCAGCAGTGACACTAGCGCCGTGGAGCTGTTTTTT
CASSDTSAVELFF
>TRBV6-2/TRBV6-3|.|TRBD1|TRBJ1-2
TGTGCCGGCAGACGCGGACAGGGGCAGGATGACTACACCTTC
CAGRRGQGQDDYTF
>TRBV10-3|.|TRBD2|TRBJ2-7
TGTACCATCAGTGACATACTAGCGGGAGGCGCCTATGAGCAGTACTTC
CTISDILAGGAYEQYF
>TRBV6-1|once|.|TRBJ1-5
TGTACCAGCAGTGCCTCCAGTCTCAATCAGCCCCAGGATTTT
CTSSASSLNQPQDF
>TRBV11-2|once|TRBD2|TRBJ2-1
TGTGCCAGCAGCTTCGTGACTAGCGGAAATGAACAGTTCTTC
CASSFVTSGNEQFF
>TRBV6-5|.|TRBD2|TRBJ2-2
TGTGCCAACAGTTACTCGACTAGCCAGCCCGGGGACCTGTTTTTT
CANSYSTSQPGDLFF
>TRBV28|many|.|TRBJ1-1
TGTGCCAGCAGTGTAGAGGGACGGAAGAACACTGAAGCTTTCTTT
CASSVEGRKNTEAFF